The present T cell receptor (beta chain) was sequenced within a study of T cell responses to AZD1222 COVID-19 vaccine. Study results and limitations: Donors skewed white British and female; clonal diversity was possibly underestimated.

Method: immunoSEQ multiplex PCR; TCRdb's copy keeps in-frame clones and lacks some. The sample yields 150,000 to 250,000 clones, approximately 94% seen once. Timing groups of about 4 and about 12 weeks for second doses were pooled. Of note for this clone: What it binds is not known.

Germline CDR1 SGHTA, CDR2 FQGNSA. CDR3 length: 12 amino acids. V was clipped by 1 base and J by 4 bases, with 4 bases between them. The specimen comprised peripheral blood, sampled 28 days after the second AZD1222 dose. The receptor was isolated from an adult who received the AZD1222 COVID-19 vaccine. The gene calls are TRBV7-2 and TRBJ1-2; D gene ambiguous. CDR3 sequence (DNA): TGTGCCAGCAGCTTAGAGAGCTATGGCTACACCTTC. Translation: CASSLESYGYTF.